Included here is one TCR beta chain sequence, with context. Its antigen is currently unknown. Relative to the germline gene, one junction end is altered; a read error may explain this. Different DNA sequences within this sample yield the same CDR3. This sample is drawn from a study of cytomegalovirus exposure and HLA in healthy donors. For the study at large: Of 350 to 400 genotyped donors, 81% grouped in the Caucasian-associated ancestry cluster.

PCR employed 60 Vbeta and 13 Jbeta primers. Produced via immunoSEQ multiplex PCR; TCRdb's table is partial and in-frame only. The data show 150,000 to 200,000 clones, with about 70% seen just once and 4% to 5.5% held by the top ten. Notes on the study in general: No immune exposure information besides CMV serostatus was available.

The CDR3 extends over 14 amino acids. Germline CDR1 MGHDK, CDR2 SYGVNS. The chain employs TRBV25-1 and TRBJ1-6, with a tentative D call TRBD1 (6 bases). The sequenced material came from PBMCs. The sequence was obtained from a woman aged 18-29 years in good health and CMV-seropositive. The CDR3 DNA reads TGTGCCAGCAGTGGGGGGCGAGGTAATTCCCCCCTCCACTTT. It codes for CASSGGRGNSPLHF.